Sequencing of this TCR beta chain was carried out in a study of identical twins. Unique molecular identifiers were present on the cDNA, and a universal primer site came from template switching. MiXCR, run by TCRdb on the 5' RACE reads, gives a single entry per CDR3 protein. The sample holds 1.5 million to 2 million distinct CDR3 sequences, under 35% seen once. The CDR3 is made up of 14 amino acids. Per the germline V gene, CDR1 is MNHEY and CDR2 is SMNVEV (reference sequence). Between the trimmed V and J ends, which lost 5 bases and 1 base, there was a span of 11 bases. The sequenced material came from cord blood. The rearrangement links TRBV27 to TRBJ1-2; D is unresolved. This clonotype was sampled from a newborn girl in good health. CDR3 protein: CASSAGRINYGYTF. CDR3 nucleotide sequence: TGTGCCAGCAGTGCCGGACGGATTAACTATGGCTACACCTTC.